This T cell receptor (beta chain) was identified during a study of blood T cell repertoires in COVID-19. The germline V and J ends were trimmed by 0 bases and 2 bases, with 10 bases remaining between them. The CDR3 totals 14 residues. In germline, CDR1 is GTSNPN, CDR2 SVGIG (reference sequence). Profiled with immunoSEQ multiplex PCR; TCRdb holds only in-frame clones, not every one. Of under 250,000 clones detected, just over 85% appear once; the ten largest clones hold about 9.9%. The chain uses TRBV30 and TRBJ1-1; D is ambiguous. The receptor was derived from a man in his fifties or sixties with COVID-19, enrolled during active disease. What was sequenced was peripheral blood. The CDR3 nucleotides are TGTGCCTGGAGTGTCCCTTGGAGCAACACTGAAGCTTTCTTT. This encodes CAWSVPWSNTEAFF.